This record covers a single T cell receptor (beta chain). What it recognizes is unknown. The V gene end was trimmed by 7 bases and the J gene end by 0 bases; junction bases not matched to a gene: 4. This CDR3 is built from 13 residues. In germline, CDR1 is DFQATT, CDR2 SNEGSKA (reference sequence). CD8+ and CD4+ T cells taken from blood had their TCR beta sequenced. Negative isolation was used for CD8+ and CD4+ T cells, and FACS enrichment was applied to TEMRA cells. Reverse transcription of about 0.45 to 1 ug RNA was carried out with random hexamers. Amplification of TCR beta CDR3 used immunoSEQ multiplex PCR across 54 Vbeta and 13 Jbeta. TCRdb reprocessed the immunoSEQ multiplex PCR reads via MiXCR and lists one record per CDR3 protein. Of 330,000 or so distinct CDR3 sequences in the sample, over 75% are singletons; the top ten hold around 0.2%. The sample comes from a study of CD8 T cells in Susac syndrome.

Study observations and caveats: It was acknowledged in the study that the number of individuals who were included in its TCR sequencing and HLA analysis was relatively small.

The genes are TRBV20-1 and TRBJ2-7, with 9 bases aligning to TRBD2. Source material: CD8+ T cells from PBMCs. The clonotype was recovered from a human donor with multiple sclerosis. The CDR3: CSVSGRSSYEQYF. In DNA, the CDR3 is TGCAGTGTCAGCGGGAGGTCCTCCTACGAGCAGTACTTC.